This entry features one T cell receptor beta chain sequence. The antigen is not known. The CDR3 covers 14 residues. With 5 bases clipped from V and 6 bases from J, the junction kept 8 bases outside the gene matches. CDR1 and CDR2 (germline): SGHRS, YFSETQ. During the collection period, no donor immune events like infections were recorded. This specimen belongs to a study of identifying expanded T cells in peripheral blood. The study's findings and limits: Over two and four weeks, about 15 and 19 clones changed, versus roughly 1.2 between replicates. Variance in clone template counts between approximately 2-week samples significantly increased with total template count across all healthy donors.

TCRdb keeps only in-frame clones here, not all; method: immunoSEQ multiplex PCR. Of about 81,000 clones detected, around 84% appear once; the ten largest clones hold around a fifth. The J gene is TRBJ2-1, the V gene TRBV5-1; 7 bases fit TRBD2. Input material: blood. The receptor's source is a person between 18 and 69 years old in good health. The CDR3 is CASRLGTTTNEQFF. The CDR3 DNA is TGCGCCAGCAGGTTAGGGACTACCACCAATGAGCAGTTCTTC.